Listed below are T cell receptor beta chains from one sample, sequenced in a study of cytomegalovirus exposure and HLA in healthy donors. Profiled with immunoSEQ multiplex PCR; TCRdb holds only in-frame clones, not every one. The sample carries roughly 140,000 clones, about 80% recorded once. Material for sequencing was PBMCs. The receptors originated from a male donor in good health and CMV-seronegative. Each CDR3 is given with its conserved first and last residue. Fields, in order: J gene, V gene, CDR3 protein.

>TRBJ2-5|TRBV30
CAWNRGVGREQYF
>TRBJ2-2|TRBV7-6
CASSYRGDTGELFF
>TRBJ1-5|TRBV6-1
CASTGDRQNQPQHF
>TRBJ2-7|TRBV15
CATSGGGRQYF
>TRBJ2-3|TRBV11-1
CASRPAGLYTQYF
>TRBJ1-2|TRBV28
CASSLIRPGPLYGYTF
>TRBJ2-3|TRBV9
CASSVGLAGNTDTQYF
>TRBJ2-3|TRBV7-3
CASSLKAGRDTQYF
>TRBJ1-2|TRBV9
CASRASAYGYTF
>TRBJ1-5|TRBV6-1
CASSRHVGQPQHF
>TRBJ1-5|TRBV6-1
CASSIDRANQPQHF
>TRBJ1-1|TRBV5-6
CASSLSDTEAFF
>TRBJ2-2|TRBV2
CASRGLAGLPGTGELFF
>TRBJ1-5|TRBV7-9
CASSLGDRGNQPQHF
>TRBJ2-7|TRBV7-4
CASRPDRGGDEQYF
>TRBJ1-2|TRBV27
CASSSSPGGYGYTF